The clone carrying this T cell receptor (beta chain) has more than one count but fewer than ten. The target antigen is unknown. This sample holds PBMCs from approximately 10 ml fresh peripheral blood. These data originate in a study of T cells in Graves' hyperthyroidism and ophthalmopathy. Study-wide findings and caveats: A model using 13 V-J features told ophthalmopathy apart from stable hyperthyroidism. Onset of ophthalmopathy came a median approximately 6 months after the model predicted it. Also found in blood were most expanded thyroid clonotypes above 0.001.

With 0 bases removed from V and 2 bases from J, the gap between germline ends came to 14 bases. This CDR3 spans 15 amino acids. Per the germline V gene, CDR1 is DFQATT and CDR2 is SNEGSKA (reference sequence). It was RNA transcripts that yielded the amplified TCR beta CDR3 regions. First-round RT-PCR targeting the TCR CDR3 was performed with the HTBI primer set. TCRdb processed the multiplex PCR reads anew with MiXCR; each CDR3 protein has one entry. The repertoire holds roughly 380,000 distinct CDR3 sequences, with around a sixth as singletons. This chain joins TRBV20-1 and TRBJ2-7; D is perhaps TRBD2 (6 bases). The sequencing sample was made of blood. The clonotype originates from a middle-aged woman with Graves' ophthalmopathy. The CDR3 sequence: CSARDPGRSTYEQYF. The DNA for the CDR3 is TGCAGTGCTAGAGATCCCGGGAGATCGACCTACGAGCAGTACTTC.